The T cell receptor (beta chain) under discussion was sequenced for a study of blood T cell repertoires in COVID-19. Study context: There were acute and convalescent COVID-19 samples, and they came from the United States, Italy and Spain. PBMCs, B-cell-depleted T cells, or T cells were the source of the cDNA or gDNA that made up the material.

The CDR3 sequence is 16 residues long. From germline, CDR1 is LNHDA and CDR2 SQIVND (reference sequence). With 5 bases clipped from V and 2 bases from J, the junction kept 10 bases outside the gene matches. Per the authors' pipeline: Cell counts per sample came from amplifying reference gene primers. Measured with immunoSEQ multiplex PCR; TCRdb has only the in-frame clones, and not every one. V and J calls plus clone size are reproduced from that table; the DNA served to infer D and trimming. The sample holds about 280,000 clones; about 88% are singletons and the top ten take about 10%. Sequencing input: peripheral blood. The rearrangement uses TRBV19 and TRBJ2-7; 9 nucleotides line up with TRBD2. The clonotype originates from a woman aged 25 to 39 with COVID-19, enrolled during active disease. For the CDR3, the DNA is TGTGCCAGTAGTCTCAACCGCGGCGGGGGGGCCTACGAGCAGTACTTC. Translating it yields CASSLNRGGGAYEQYF.